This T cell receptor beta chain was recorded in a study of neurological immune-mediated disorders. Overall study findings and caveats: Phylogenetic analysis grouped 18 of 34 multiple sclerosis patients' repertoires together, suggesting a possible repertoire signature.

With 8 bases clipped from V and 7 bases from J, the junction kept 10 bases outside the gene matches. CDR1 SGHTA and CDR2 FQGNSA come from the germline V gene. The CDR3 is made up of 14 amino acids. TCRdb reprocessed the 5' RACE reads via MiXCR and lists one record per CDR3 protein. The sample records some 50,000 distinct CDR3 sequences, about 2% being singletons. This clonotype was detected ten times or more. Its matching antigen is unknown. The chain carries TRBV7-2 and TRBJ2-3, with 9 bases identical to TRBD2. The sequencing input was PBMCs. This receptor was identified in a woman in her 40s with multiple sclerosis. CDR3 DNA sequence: TGTGCCAGCCCGGCGGGGGGGCGAATGAATACGCAGTATTTT. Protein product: CASPAGGRMNTQYF.